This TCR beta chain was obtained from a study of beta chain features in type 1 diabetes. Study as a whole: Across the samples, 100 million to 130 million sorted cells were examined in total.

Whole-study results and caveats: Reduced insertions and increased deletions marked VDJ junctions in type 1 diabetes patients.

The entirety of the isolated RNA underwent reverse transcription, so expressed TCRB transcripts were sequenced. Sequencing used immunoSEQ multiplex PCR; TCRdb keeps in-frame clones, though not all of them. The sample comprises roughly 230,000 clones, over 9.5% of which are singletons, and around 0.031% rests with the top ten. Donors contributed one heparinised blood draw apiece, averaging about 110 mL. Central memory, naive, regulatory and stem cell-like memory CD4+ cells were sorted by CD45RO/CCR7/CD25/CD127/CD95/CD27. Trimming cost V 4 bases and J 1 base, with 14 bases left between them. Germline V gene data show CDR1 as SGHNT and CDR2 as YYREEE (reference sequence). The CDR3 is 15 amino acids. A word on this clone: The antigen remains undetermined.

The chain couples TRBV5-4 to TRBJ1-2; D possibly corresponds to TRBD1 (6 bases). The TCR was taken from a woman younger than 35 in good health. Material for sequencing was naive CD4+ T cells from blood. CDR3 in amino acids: CASSPEPDSNYGYTF. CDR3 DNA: TGTGCCAGCAGCCCCGAGCCGGACAGTAACTATGGCTACACCTTC.